This entry features one TCR beta chain sequence. This PCR relied on a set of 60 Vbeta primers and 13 Jbeta primers. The table came from immunoSEQ multiplex PCR; TCRdb's copy has only in-frame clones and leaves some out. The table records some 130,000 clones, over 70% of them present only once. Germline V gene lookup returns CDR1 SNHLY and CDR2 FYNNEI. The CDR3 sequence is 14 residues long. The V end lost 7 bases, the J end lost 4 bases, and 13 bases lay between the germline ends. The data are from a study of cytomegalovirus exposure and HLA in healthy donors. The receptor's source is a woman aged 60 to 75 in good health and CMV-seropositive. Sequenced material: PBMCs. The chain joins TRBV2 to TRBJ1-4, with a weak D call TRBD1 (6 bases). This CDR3 reads CASNSQGLNEKLFF. In DNA, the CDR3 is TGTGCCAGCAATAGTCAGGGGCTTAATGAAAAACTGTTTTTT.